This entry lists 21 T cell receptor beta chains sequenced from one sample in a study of blood T cell repertoires in COVID-19. The table came from immunoSEQ multiplex PCR; TCRdb's copy has only in-frame clones and leaves some out. The sample lists over 350,000 clones; around 89% were seen once. The sample taken for sequencing was PBMCs or T cells enriched from blood (not recorded which). Receptors were obtained from a woman under 30 who had recovered from COVID-19.

This chain joins TRBV30 and TRBJ1-2, with 7 bases fitting TRBD1. Per germline, CDR1 GTSNPN and CDR2 SVGIG (reference sequence). This CDR3 spans 13 amino acids. The ends lost 0 bases at V and 6 bases at J; junction bases unmatched: 4. CDR3 residues: CAWSVVRGNGYTF. Here the CDR3 DNA reads TGTGCCTGGAGTGTAGTCAGGGGGAATGGCTACACCTTC.

J is TRBJ1-1 and V is TRBV7-3; 7 bases agree with TRBD1. Losses at the gene ends were 5 bases for V and 3 bases for J; bases not matched to a gene: 9. Per the germline V gene, CDR1 is SGHTA and CDR2 is FQGTGA. The CDR3 runs to 15 residues. CDR3 protein: CASSSTGAWDTEAFF. CDR3 coding DNA: TGTGCCAGCAGCAGCACAGGGGCATGGGACACTGAAGCTTTCTTT. Filled out from reference TRBV7-3 and TRBJ1-1, the complete variable domain reads GAGVSQTPSNKVTEKGKYVELRCDPISGHTALYWYRQSLGQGPEFLIYFQGTGAADDSGLPNDRFFAVRPEGSVSTLKIQRTERGDSAVYLCASSSTGAWDTEAFFGQGTRLTVV.

The chain has TRBV10-1 and TRBJ1-3; TRBD1 is a possible D gene (6 bases). The germline gives CDR1 WNHNN, CDR2 SYGVQD (reference sequence). This CDR3 spans 14 amino acids. V was pared by 7 bases and J by 0 bases, with 10 bases between. The CDR3 DNA follows: TGCGCCAGCACTTGGACAGACTCTGGAAACACCATATATTTT. Translating gives CASTWTDSGNTIYF.

The V and J genes are TRBV6-1 and TRBJ2-2, with TRBD1 identical over 7 bases. Trimming cost V 3 bases and J 2 bases; bases outside gene matches: 9. Per the germline V gene, CDR1 is MNHNS and CDR2 is SASEGT. CDR3 length: 17 amino acids. CDR3 in amino acids: CASSDLGGTTNTGELFF. The CDR3 DNA sequence: TGTGCCAGCAGTGATTTAGGGGGCACCACCAACACCGGGGAGCTGTTTTTT.

The V gene is TRBV5-1, the J gene TRBJ2-1; 12 nucleotides agree with TRBD1. Trimming cost V 0 bases and J 10 bases; bases outside gene matches: 8. CDR1 is SGHRS, CDR2 YFSETQ, per germline. The CDR3 runs 16 residues. In DNA, the CDR3 is TGCGCCAGCAGCTTGGATGGTGGGACAGGGGGCGGGGAGCAGTTCTTC. It yields the protein CASSLDGGTGGGEQFF.

The gene calls are TRBV9 and TRBJ1-1, with 9 nucleotides matching TRBD1. Unmatched junction bases numbered 0, after V lost 3 bases and J lost 0 bases. This CDR3 has 14 residues. Germline V gene sequence: CDR1 SGDLS, CDR2 YYNGEE. This CDR3 reads CASSGTGVNTEAFF. The CDR3 DNA reads TGTGCCAGCAGCGGGACAGGGGTGAACACTGAAGCTTTCTTT.

The chain links TRBV7-8 to TRBJ1-5; TRBD1 agrees at 7 bases. The CDR3 has 15 amino acids. V was clipped by 1 base and J by 5 bases; unmatched bases: 5. CDR1 and CDR2 from the germline V gene are SGHVS and FQNEAQ. CDR3 residues: CASSLGQGVHQPQHF. The CDR3, as DNA: TGTGCCAGCAGCTTAGGACAGGGAGTCCATCAGCCCCAGCATTTT.

The chain recombines TRBV5-5 with TRBJ2-7; tentative D call: TRBD1 (6 bases). The CDR3 spans 14 residues. Germline V gives CDR1 SGHKS, CDR2 YYEKEE (reference sequence). The V end was cut by 4 bases, the J end by 5 bases, with 16 bases between. Here the CDR3 reads CASSRDQGRNEQYF. The CDR3 nucleotides are TGTGCCAGCAGCAGGGACCAGGGGCGAAACGAGCAGTACTTC. The full variable domain, in which reference TRBV5-5 and TRBJ2-7 provide the parts outside the CDR3, is DAGVTQSPTHLIKTRGQQVTLRCSPISGHKSVSWYQQVLGQGPQFIFQYYEKEERGRGNFPDRFSARQFPNYSSELNVNALLLGDSALYLCASSRDQGRNEQYFGPGTRLTVT.

This clone was observed a few times. The chain combines TRBV28 with TRBJ2-7, with D possibly TRBD1 on 5 matching bases. The germline V gene encodes CDR1 MDHEN and CDR2 SYDVKM. The CDR3 extends over 15 amino acids. Trimming left V 4 bases short and J 7 bases short, with 20 bases between. The CDR3 DNA reads as TGTGCCAGCAGTTCCCAGGGATTATTACTGGGGGAGCAGTACTTC. Residues: CASSSQGLLLGEQYF.

The chain combines TRBV9 with TRBJ2-5; 7 positions agree with TRBD2. V lost 4 bases and J lost 4; bases outside the gene matches: 10. There are 15 residues in the CDR3. The germline V gene encodes CDR1 SGDLS and CDR2 YYNGEE. The CDR3 loop is CASSLGEGYGETQYF. CDR3 coding DNA: TGTGCCAGCAGCTTGGGGGAGGGTTATGGAGAGACCCAGTACTTC. Full variable domain (remainder filled in from reference TRBV9 and TRBJ2-5): DSGVTQTPKHLITATGQRVTLRCSPRSGDLSVYWYQQSLDQGLQFLIQYYNGEERAKGNILERFSAQQFPDLHSELNLSSLELGDSALYFCASSLGEGYGETQYFGPGTRLLVL.

The J gene is TRBJ2-7, the V gene TRBV4-3; tentatively, D is TRBD1 (6 bases). The CDR3 contains 15 residues. Germline CDR1 is LGHNA and CDR2 is YSLEER. The germline V and J ends were trimmed by 1 base and 4 bases, with 14 bases remaining between them. The CDR3 protein is CASSQGKGEAYEQYF. The CDR3 nucleotides read TGCGCCAGCAGCCAAGGGAAGGGGGAAGCGTACGAGCAGTACTTC.

This chain connects TRBV5-8 to TRBJ1-2, with TRBD1 as a possible D gene (6 bases). V was cut by 2 bases and J by 5 bases, with 10 bases left in between. This CDR3 spans 13 amino acids. In germline, CDR1 is SGHTS, CDR2 YDEGEE. The CDR3 protein is CASSFLGGYGYTF. The CDR3 DNA is TGTGCCAGCAGCTTTTTAGGGGGTTATGGCTACACCTTC. The variable domain in full, with the rest retrieved from reference TRBV5-8 and TRBJ1-2, is EAGVTQSPTHLIKTRGQQATLRCSPISGHTSVYWYQQALGLGLQFLLWYDEGEERNRGNFPPRFSGRQFPNYSSELNVNALELEDSALYLCASSFLGGYGYTFGSGTRLTVV.

The gene calls are TRBV5-1 and TRBJ2-1; 10 bases align to TRBD1. The CDR3 contains 13 residues. V gave up 3 bases and J gave up 9 bases; unmatched junction bases: 3. CDR1 is SGHRS, CDR2 YFSETQ, per germline. CDR3 loop: CASSWGQGPEQFF. In DNA, the CDR3 is TGCGCCAGCAGCTGGGGACAGGGGCCTGAGCAGTTCTTC.

V gene TRBV2 combines with J gene TRBJ2-2, with 7 bases identical to TRBD2. Germline assignment: CDR1 SNHLY and CDR2 FYNNEI. CDR3 length equals 15 residues. J lost 1 base, V lost 6 bases, and 5 bases had no gene match. The CDR3 region has the DNA TGTGCCAGCAGGGTCCGGGGGGAGAACACCGGGGAGCTGTTTTTT. Protein: CASRVRGENTGELFF.

The genes are TRBV3-1 (or the pseudogene TRBV3-2) and TRBJ1-2; D gene ambiguous. CDR3 length: 13 amino acids. Germline CDR1 is LGHDT and CDR2 is YNNKEL (reference sequence). V was pared by 0 bases and J by 7 bases, with 9 bases between. As DNA, the CDR3 is TGTGCCAGCAGCCAAGATTGGGCCGGTGGCTACACCTTC. It codes for CASSQDWAGGYTF.

J is TRBJ1-1 and V is TRBV29-1; the match to TRBD1 covers 7 bases. The CDR3 contains 13 residues. The ends lost 7 bases at V and 4 bases at J; junction bases unmatched: 9. Germline V gene sequence: CDR1 SQVTM, CDR2 ANQGSEA. Here the CDR3 reads CSAGGHVGTEAFF. The CDR3 DNA sequence: TGCAGCGCAGGGGGACATGTGGGCACTGAAGCTTTCTTT.

The genes are TRBV19 and TRBJ1-6, with a tentative D call TRBD1 (5 bases). V was clipped by 3 bases and J by 8 bases, with 8 bases between them. Germline CDR1 is LNHDA and CDR2 is SQIVND (reference sequence). The CDR3 length is 13 residues. CDR3 residues: CASSMTGDSPLHF. The CDR3 bases are TGTGCCAGTAGTATGACGGGGGATTCACCCCTCCACTTT.

The CDR3: CASSDDAGYGYTF. As DNA, the CDR3 is TGTGCCAGCAGTGACGATGCAGGCTATGGCTACACCTTC. This chain joins TRBV27 and TRBJ1-2; no reliable D call. The CDR3 loop spans 13 amino acids. In germline, CDR1 is MNHEY, CDR2 SMNVEV (reference sequence). Trimming shortened V by 5 bases and J by 4 bases, and 11 bases separated the two germline ends.

The sample holds one count of this clone. The V and J genes are TRBV5-1 and TRBJ2-7, with D tentatively TRBD1 (6 bases). The CDR3 totals 14 residues. V was clipped by 3 bases and J by 0 bases, with 10 bases between them. Germline V lookup: CDR1 SGHRS, CDR2 YFSETQ. CDR3 DNA: TGCGCCAGCAGCTCGGGACACGGCTCCTACGAGCAGTACTTC. Amino acid sequence: CASSSGHGSYEQYF.

This rearrangement joins TRBV30 to TRBJ1-6; 7 bases agree with TRBD1. V lost 0 bases to trimming and J lost 0 bases; unmatched junction nucleotides: 8. The CDR3 is 18 residues long. The germline gives CDR1 GTSNPN, CDR2 SVGIG (reference sequence). In DNA, the CDR3 is TGTGCCTGGAGTGTAGGAGGGACAGAGCCCTCCTATAATTCACCCCTCCACTTT. Translated: CAWSVGGTEPSYNSPLHF.

This clone was seen more than once but under ten times. The J gene is TRBJ1-6, the V gene TRBV4-1; 7 positions match TRBD1. The junction had 2 bases not matched to a gene; V was cut back by 0 bases and J by 3 bases. The CDR3 has 16 residues. CDR1 is MGHRA and CDR2 is YSYEKL in the germline V gene. Here the CDR3 DNA reads TGCGCCAGCAGCCAAGAGGCAGGGGGCTATAATTCACCCCTCCACTTT. It specifies CASSQEAGGYNSPLHF.